This is a list of T cell receptor beta chains from one sample in a study of blood T cell repertoires in COVID-19. Measured with immunoSEQ multiplex PCR; TCRdb has only the in-frame clones, and not every one. Of 300,000 or so clones detected, more than 75% appear once; the ten largest clones hold about 10%. Input material: PBMCs or T cells enriched from blood (not recorded which). The receptor set was obtained from a woman aged 18-29 years who had recovered from COVID-19. CDR3s include the opening cysteine and the closing phenylalanine or tryptophan. The order of the fields is V gene, CDR3 protein.

V gene: TRBV5-4; CDR3 protein: CASSPGQGYNEQFF
V gene: TRBV28; CDR3 protein: CASTRTSGVYNEQFF
V gene: TRBV7-2; CDR3 protein: CASSLLSGGSYGYTF
V gene: TRBV5-6; CDR3 protein: CASSLALSDEKLFF
V gene: TRBV5-1; CDR3 protein: CASSSVTGSTEKLFF
V gene: TRBV5-1; CDR3 protein: CASSVQGTDTEAFF
V gene: TRBV15; CDR3 protein: CATSRAAGSYNEQFF
V gene: TRBV5-1; CDR3 protein: CASSRQFLSEETQYF
V gene: TRBV2; CDR3 protein: CASRVEGALGYTF
V gene: TRBV12-5; CDR3 protein: CASGKGGAQPQHF
V gene: TRBV25-1; CDR3 protein: CASSWLGDSHKETQYF
V gene: TRBV5-1; CDR3 protein: CASSPTAGLTMVRGTF
V gene: TRBV6-5; CDR3 protein: CASSFSGRGGRNEQFF
V gene: TRBV4-2; CDR3 protein: CASSQGQGGYTF
V gene: TRBV27; CDR3 protein: CASSSGLVNTGELFF
V gene: TRBV2; CDR3 protein: CASRHRAGFAYEQYF
V gene: TRBV27; CDR3 protein: CASSFGQTYEQYF
V gene: TRBV2; CDR3 protein: CASSNRGRRNNSPLHF
V gene: TRBV5-1; CDR3 protein: CASSLAGRVYNEQFF